This TCR beta chain was documented in a study of shared clonotypes between healthy human individuals. Methods used by the authors: From ImmunoSEQ came sequences covering only the junction and carrying no quality scores, so filtering differed. Method: immunoSEQ multiplex PCR; TCRdb's copy keeps in-frame clones and lacks some. That table furnishes V, J and clone size, whereas the DNA furnished D and trimming. Here the sample spans about half a million clones, 79% being singletons. Roughly 90 million PBMCs served as the genomic DNA source for unsorted samples. Germline V lookup: CDR1 SGHRS, CDR2 YFSETQ. With 2 bases removed from V and 1 base from J, the gap between germline ends came to 9 bases. The CDR3 is 14 amino acids.

V gene TRBV5-1 combines with J gene TRBJ1-1; no clear D gene. Specimen: PBMCs. The sequence came from a woman in her forties in good health. Some clones in this sample may be carry-over from other donors' samples. The CDR3, as DNA: TGCGCCAGCAGCTTAGGTGCGGAGAACACTGAAGCTTTCTTT. Translating gives CASSLGAENTEAFF.